Below, 23 T cell receptor beta chains from the same sample are listed, as sequenced in a study of OX40 agonist ivuxolimab in advanced cancers. TCRdb's table, derived via immunoSEQ multiplex PCR, lists solely in-frame clones and lacks some. The sample shows approximately 60,000 clones, about 87% of them seen only once. Specimen: CD4+ or CD8+ T cells sorted from blood, collected in a trial of the OX40 agonist ivuxolimab. The origin of the receptors is an adult with an advanced solid tumor such as melanoma, head and neck, liver or kidney cancer.

The CDR3: CASRSSGGYTF. CDR3 coding DNA: TGTGCCAGTAGGAGCAGCGGTGGCTACACCTTC. This chain uses TRBV19 with TRBJ1-2; D is undetermined. The CDR3 is made up of 11 amino acids. V was cut by 6 bases and J by 7 bases, with 9 bases left in between. CDR1 and CDR2 from the germline V gene are LNHDA and SQIVND (reference sequence).

The V call is TRBV28, the J call TRBJ1-2, with 8 bases matching TRBD1. Germline values: CDR1 MDHEN, CDR2 SYDVKM. Trimming removed 5 bases from V and 6 bases from J; junction bases left unmatched: 5. The CDR3 runs 13 residues. The CDR3 here is CASSLDRGDGYTF. The CDR3, as DNA: TGTGCCAGCAGTCTTGACAGGGGTGATGGCTACACCTTC.

The chain uses TRBV9 and TRBJ2-7; possibly TRBD2 for D (6 bases). The germline V and J ends were trimmed by 4 bases and 5 bases, with 22 bases remaining between them. The germline V gene has CDR1 SGDLS and CDR2 YYNGEE. CDR3 length: 16 residues. CDR3 sequence (DNA): TGTGCCAGCAGCCCCGAGAGTCCAGGCGCGGGACACGAGCAGTACTTC. This codes for CASSPESPGAGHEQYF.

The CDR3 protein is CAWSRVFNSPLHF. CDR3 bases: TGTGCCTGGAGCAGGGTCTTTAATTCACCCCTCCACTTT. This chain joins TRBV30 and TRBJ1-6, with D maybe TRBD1 (5 bases). In germline, CDR1 is GTSNPN, CDR2 SVGIG (reference sequence). This CDR3 region has 13 residues. Deletions cut 3 bases from V and 6 bases from J, with 9 bases between.

The V and J genes are TRBV28 and TRBJ1-3; D is possibly TRBD1 (6 bases). The CDR3 totals 16 residues. V lost 7 bases to trimming and J lost 4 bases, with 20 bases between them. Germline V CDR1 and CDR2: MDHEN, SYDVKM. The CDR3 protein is CASTNVWGATGNTIYF. CDR3 sequence (DNA): TGTGCCAGCACCAACGTGTGGGGGGCTACGGGAAACACCATATATTTT.

This chain joins TRBV28 and TRBJ2-5, with 7 bases that match TRBD2. Matching the DNA end better, TRBJ2-7 makes the J call doubtful. Germline CDR1 reads MDHEN; CDR2 reads SYDVKM. CDR3 size: 14 residues. CDR3 nucleotide sequence: TGTGCCAGCAGTTTACCCTGGGGAGGGAGCGAGCAGTACTTC. Amino acid sequence: CASSLPWGGSEQYF.

This chain links TRBV5-1 with TRBJ2-7; D uncertain. Per germline, CDR1 SGHRS and CDR2 YFSETQ. The length of the CDR3 is 8 residues. The V end lost 4 bases, the J end lost 8 bases, and 1 base lay between the germline ends. The CDR3 loop reads CASSKQYF. For the CDR3, the DNA is TGCGCCAGCAGCAAGCAGTACTTC.

The genes are TRBV12-5 and TRBJ2-5, with TRBD1 as a possible D gene (5 bases). V was shortened by 6 bases and J by 1 base, with 12 bases between the two germline ends. There are 14 residues in the CDR3. Germline-derived CDR1 and CDR2 are LGHNT and FRNRAP. In nucleotides, the CDR3 is TGTGCTAGTGGCCTCGACAGCCGCCAAGAGACCCAGTACTTC. Translated: CASGLDSRQETQYF. Full variable domain (rest looked up from reference TRBV12-5 and TRBJ2-5): DARVTQTPRHKVTEMGQEVTMRCQPILGHNTVFWYRQTMMQGLELLAYFRNRAPLDDSGMPKDRFSAEMPDATLATLKIQPSEPRDSAVYFCASGLDSRQETQYFGPGTRLLVL.

This chain joins TRBV5-6 and TRBJ2-7; 8 bases are a match to TRBD1. The CDR3 spans 13 residues. Germline assignment: CDR1 SGHDT and CDR2 YYEEEE. The J segment lost 3 bases and the V segment lost 3 bases, leaving 2 bases of the junction unmatched. CDR3 nucleotide sequence: TGTGCCAGCAGCTCCACAGGGGGCTACGAGCAGTACTTC. Its translation: CASSSTGGYEQYF.

The CDR3 DNA reads TGTGCCAGCAGCTTGGCGACCGGGACAGGGTTAAGGGAGCAGTACTTC. It encodes CASSLATGTGLREQYF. J is TRBJ2-7 and V is TRBV5-6, with 9 bases identical to TRBD1. The CDR3 runs 16 residues. The V gene end was trimmed by 0 bases and the J gene end by 7 bases; junction bases not matched to a gene: 11. CDR1 is SGHDT and CDR2 is YYEEEE in the germline V gene.

This rearrangement joins TRBV27 to TRBJ2-7; the match to TRBD1 covers 9 bases. The V and J ends lost 6 bases and 1 base, in that order; junction bases with no gene match: 4. The germline gives CDR1 MNHEY, CDR2 SMNVEV (reference sequence). This CDR3 comprises 14 residues. The CDR3: CASSTGTGSYEQYF. In nucleotides, the CDR3 is TGTGCCAGCAGCACCGGGACAGGGTCCTACGAGCAGTACTTC.

This chain's CDR3 is CASSLYYVAGSYSNQPQHF. The CDR3, as DNA: TGTGCCAGCAGCTTATACTATGTTGCAGGGTCATATAGCAATCAGCCCCAGCATTTT. The chain has TRBV7-2 and TRBJ1-5, with D perhaps matching TRBD1 (5 bases). Trimming stripped 2 bases from V and 0 bases from J, with 20 bases between. This CDR3 has 19 residues. Germline V gene sequence: CDR1 SGHTA, CDR2 FQGNSA.

This clone was found a few times. This CDR3 reads CASKPGQTSLAFF. The CDR3 bases are TGTGCCAGCAAGCCGGGACAGACTAGTTTAGCTTTCTTT. J is TRBJ1-1 and V is TRBV28; 7 bases line up with TRBD1. Germline CDR1 is MDHEN and CDR2 is SYDVKM. The CDR3 has 13 amino acids. V dropped 7 bases and J dropped 10; count of bases not matched to a gene: 12.

This rearrangement joins TRBV5-6 to TRBJ1-3; D not certain. Germline V gene data show CDR1 as SGHDT and CDR2 as YYEEEE. The CDR3 has 12 residues. V was cut by 4 bases and J by 7 bases, with 9 bases left in between. The CDR3 here is CASSRGANTIYF. The CDR3 bases are TGTGCCAGCAGCCGGGGAGCGAACACCATATATTTT.

This sequence joins TRBV29-1 and TRBJ1-1; D uncertain. Germline V CDR1 and CDR2: SQVTM, ANQGSEA. V shed 6 bases and J shed 0 bases, with 11 bases lying between them. This CDR3 region has 13 residues. The CDR3 DNA follows: TGCAGCGTGACCCGCGGACTGAACACTGAAGCTTTCTTT. Protein product: CSVTRGLNTEAFF.

The chain is built from TRBV28 and TRBJ2-5, with TRBD1 matching 8 bases. Germline V gives CDR1 MDHEN, CDR2 SYDVKM. This CDR3 contains 14 residues. Losses at the gene ends were 4 bases for V and 4 bases for J; bases not matched to a gene: 5. This CDR3 reads CASSSQDRVETQYF. The CDR3 region has the DNA TGTGCCAGCAGTTCTCAGGACAGGGTAGAGACCCAGTACTTC.

The chain carries TRBV7-2 and TRBJ1-2; D is unresolved. Deletions cut 3 bases from V and 7 bases from J, with 18 bases between. The CDR3 runs 15 residues. CDR1 and CDR2 from the germline V gene are SGHTA and FQGNSA. CDR3 in amino acids: CASSFSSRSEGGYTF. The CDR3 nucleotides read TGTGCCAGCAGCTTCAGCTCCAGGTCTGAGGGTGGCTACACCTTC.

V is TRBV27 and J is TRBJ2-7, with 10 nucleotides matching TRBD2. Germline loops: CDR1 MNHEY, CDR2 SMNVEV (reference sequence). This CDR3 has 13 residues. J lost 6 bases, V lost 5 bases, and 4 bases had no gene match. CDR3 residues: CASSLAGEREQYF. CDR3 DNA: TGTGCCAGCAGTCTAGCGGGAGAGCGCGAGCAGTACTTC.

The chain employs TRBV27 and TRBJ2-1; unclear D gene. CDR1 and CDR2 (germline): MNHEY, SMNVEV (reference sequence). CDR3 length: 13 amino acids. Between the trimmed V and J ends, which lost 7 bases and 4 bases, there was a span of 11 bases. The CDR3 region is CASTKLGYNEQFF. The CDR3, as DNA: TGTGCCAGCACCAAACTTGGGTACAATGAGCAGTTCTTC.

The J gene is TRBJ2-1, the V gene TRBV5-1, with D unresolved. Germline-derived CDR1 and CDR2 are SGHRS and YFSETQ. CDR3 size: 14 residues. The V end lost 8 bases, the J end lost 2 bases, and 14 bases lay between the germline ends. The CDR3 DNA reads as TGCGCCAGTCGAGAGAGCTCACCCTACAATGAGCAGTTCTTC. Translated: CASRESSPYNEQFF.

The chain recombines TRBV5-1 with TRBJ2-4; D ambiguous. CDR1 is SGHRS, CDR2 YFSETQ, per germline. This CDR3 region has 14 residues. V lost 6 bases, J lost 1 base, and 11 bases lay in between. CDR3 residues: CASKTHGAKNIQYF. The CDR3 DNA is TGCGCCAGCAAAACCCACGGGGCCAAAAACATTCAGTACTTC.

The rearrangement links TRBV2 to TRBJ2-7, with a weak D call TRBD2 (6 bases). Germline V CDR1 and CDR2: SNHLY, FYNNEI. V was trimmed by 3 bases and J by 7 bases, leaving 13 bases between them. The CDR3 length is 13 residues. CDR3 residues: CASSDEGGGEQYF. The CDR3 DNA reads TGTGCCAGCAGTGACGAGGGAGGTGGGGAGCAGTACTTC.

The CDR3 region has the DNA TGTGCCAGTAGTCGGACGGTCACAGATACGCAGTATTTT. Translation: CASSRTVTDTQYF. The rearrangement joins TRBV19 to TRBJ2-3, with D unclear. The CDR3 covers 13 residues. V dropped 5 bases and J dropped 2 bases, with 8 bases sitting between them. The germline V gene encodes CDR1 LNHDA and CDR2 SQIVND (reference sequence).